This passage covers 19 T cell receptor beta chains from one sample sequenced in a study of blood T cells in healthy people across ages. Combining a sample-barcoded 5' primer with a J-beta primer mix, a second PCR ran for 7 to 11 cycles. TCRdb independently ran MiXCR on the 5' RACE reads; one entry per CDR3 protein. Among roughly 900,000 distinct CDR3 sequences listed, around 28% were seen once. Sequencing was performed on blood. These receptors all stem from a woman older than 75 in good health.

This clonotype occurred many times. This chain joins TRBV20-1 and TRBJ2-1, with 11 nucleotides matching TRBD2. CDR3 length equals 16 residues. The trim removed 4 bases at V and 0 bases at J, leaving 5 bases unmatched. CDR1 is DFQATT and CDR2 is SNEGSKA in the germline V gene (reference sequence). The CDR3 DNA is TGCAGTGCTACGCTAGCGGGGGGTAGCTCCTACAATGAGCAGTTCTTC. It codes for CSATLAGGSSYNEQFF.

This clonotype is a singleton in its sample. The V and J genes are TRBV5-1 and TRBJ2-1; 8 bases align to TRBD2. CDR3 length: 15 residues. Per germline, CDR1 SGHRS and CDR2 YFSETQ. The ends lost 4 bases at V and 2 bases at J; junction bases unmatched: 5. The CDR3 sequence: CASSLSGATYNEQFF. CDR3 in DNA: TGCGCCAGCAGCCTTAGCGGGGCAACCTACAATGAGCAGTTCTTC.

The chain uses TRBV6-6 and TRBJ1-5, with D perhaps TRBD1 (5 bases). The germline V and J ends were trimmed by 4 bases and 8 bases, with 24 bases remaining between them. This CDR3 has 17 residues. From germline, CDR1 is MNHNY and CDR2 SVGAGI (reference sequence). The CDR3 nucleotides read TGTGCCAGCAGTTCCCGAACCGGGGGACCCAGGCTGGAGCCCCAGCATTTT. Its translation: CASSSRTGGPRLEPQHF.

There are many counts of this clonotype. The rearrangement links TRBV7-2 to TRBJ2-5, with D maybe TRBD1 (5 bases). Germline V CDR1 and CDR2: SGHTA, FQGNSA. Trimming shortened V by 2 bases and J by 5 bases, and 12 bases separated the two germline ends. The CDR3 length is 14 residues. Written as DNA, the CDR3 is TGTGCCAGCAGCTTAAGGCGCTACAGGGAGACCCAGTACTTC. This codes for CASSLRRYRETQYF.

Of note for this clonotype: A much larger clone differs from this one at a single base, so this may be a read error. V usage is TRBV20-1 and J usage is TRBJ2-1, with a weak D call TRBD2 (6 bases). CDR1 DFQATT and CDR2 SNEGSKA come from the germline V gene (reference sequence). CDR3 length equals 14 residues. The V end was cut by 6 bases, the J end by 6 bases, with 18 bases between. In DNA form, the CDR3 reads TGCAGTGCGTCCCTAGCGAGGTCAAGCAATGAGCAGTTCTTC. This sequence encodes CSASLARSSNEQFF.

This clonotype was recorded many times. The V and J genes are TRBV20-1 and TRBJ2-7; tentative D call: TRBD1 (6 bases). Per germline, CDR1 DFQATT and CDR2 SNEGSKA (reference sequence). CDR3 length equals 15 residues. The germline V and J ends were trimmed by 6 bases and 3 bases, with 21 bases remaining between them. Here the CDR3 DNA reads TGCAGTGCCATAGACTCAGGGGCTCATTACTACGAGCAGTACTTC. This codes for CSAIDSGAHYYEQYF.

This chain links TRBV30 with TRBJ1-1, with 8 bases matching TRBD1. In germline, CDR1 is GTSNPN, CDR2 SVGIG (reference sequence). The V segment lost 4 bases and the J segment 6 bases; nucleotides outside the gene matches: 13. The CDR3 is 15 residues long. The CDR3 coding sequence is TGTGCCTGGAAGGACAGGGATCGAGTTCGTGCTGAAGCTTTCTTT. Residues: CAWKDRDRVRAEAFF.

This clonotype was counted between two and nine times. V gene TRBV9 combines with J gene TRBJ2-2; D may match TRBD1 or TRBD2 (5 bases each). The length of the CDR3 is 15 residues. V lost 0 bases, J lost 4 bases, and 10 bases lay in between. The germline gives CDR1 SGDLS, CDR2 YYNGEE. The CDR3 bases are TGTGCCAGCAGCGTAGCCCCAGGGAGCACCGGGGAGCTGTTTTTT. The encoded protein is CASSVAPGSTGELFF.

This chain links TRBV6-2 or TRBV6-3 with TRBJ2-7; D is unclear. TRBJ2-5 explains the end of the DNA better; the J call may be wrong. In germline, CDR1 is MNHEY, CDR2 SVGEGT. CDR3 length: 14 amino acids. The CDR3, as DNA: TGTGCCAGCAGTTACGCTCACAAGGGCGGGACCCAGTACTTC. As protein: CASSYAHKGGTQYF.

This clonotype was picked up many times. The CDR3 DNA reads as TGTGCCAGCAGTTACAGGGCCACGTACCAAGAGACCCAGTACTTC. Its translation is CASSYRATYQETQYF. The chain couples TRBV6-2 or TRBV6-3 to TRBJ2-5; D is unclear. Germline lookup yields CDR1 MNHEY and CDR2 SVGEGT. This CDR3 spans 15 amino acids. V lost 2 bases and J lost 0, with 10 bases in between.

This clonotype was found a few times. The chain combines TRBV3-1 with TRBJ2-7; TRBD2 matches 9 bases. The CDR3 totals 16 residues. Looked up from germline, CDR1 is LGHDT and CDR2 is YNNKEL (reference sequence). The V segment lost 0 bases and the J segment 7 bases; nucleotides outside the gene matches: 10. The CDR3 spells CASSQEGRGGYNEQYF. CDR3 DNA: TGTGCCAGCAGCCAAGAGGGGCGGGGGGGGTACAATGAGCAGTACTTC.

The chain links TRBV7-6 to TRBJ2-5; D possibly corresponds to TRBD2 (7 bases). V gave up 1 base and J gave up 12 bases, with 15 bases separating them. CDR1 and CDR2 (germline): SGHVS, FNYEAQ. This CDR3 has 13 residues. CDR3 nucleotides: TGTGCCAGCAGCTTAGGTGGGGGGGCGTCGAAGTACTTC. Translated: CASSLGGGASKYF.

The rearrangement joins TRBV6-2 or TRBV6-3 to TRBJ2-1; TRBD1 matches 8 bases. The germline V gene encodes CDR1 MNHEY and CDR2 SVGEGT. The V gene end was trimmed by 5 bases and the J gene end by 0 bases; junction bases not matched to a gene: 6. CDR3 length equals 16 residues. CDR3 sequence: CASSGQGINSYNEQFF. The DNA for the CDR3 is TGTGCCAGCAGTGGACAGGGAATTAACTCCTACAATGAGCAGTTCTTC.

This clonotype was counted only a few times. The chain carries TRBV30 and TRBJ1-5; unclear D gene. The CDR3 is made up of 14 amino acids. Trimming took off 2 bases at V and 6 bases at J, with 14 bases between the two ends. Germline-derived CDR1 and CDR2 are GTSNPN and SVGIG (reference sequence). The CDR3 here is CAWSQMGFGQPQHF. CDR3 DNA sequence: TGTGCCTGGAGTCAGATGGGCTTCGGTCAGCCCCAGCATTTT.

The table lists this clonotype with many counts. V and J are TRBV3-1 and TRBJ2-5, with D unresolved. With 4 bases removed from V and 0 bases from J, the gap between germline ends came to 6 bases. Germline V gives CDR1 LGHDT, CDR2 YNNKEL (reference sequence). This CDR3 comprises 13 residues. CDR3 sequence (DNA): TGTGCCAGCAGCCTCCCTCACCAAGAGACCCAGTACTTC. Its translation is CASSLPHQETQYF.

This clonotype was seen more than once but under ten times. The V and J genes are TRBV28 and TRBJ2-5, with D hard to call. The DNA end favors TRBJ2-7, so the J call may be wrong. Germline CDR1 is MDHEN and CDR2 is SYDVKM. The CDR3 runs 13 residues. The CDR3 sequence is CASRVGRIYEQYF. CDR3 nucleotide sequence: TGTGCCAGCAGAGTCGGACGGATCTACGAGCAGTACTTC.

As concerns this clonotype: A read error may explain this, as a much larger clone is one base away. The chain is built from TRBV3-1 and TRBJ2-5; D unresolved. Trimming removed 6 bases at V and 0 bases at J, with 5 bases between. In germline, CDR1 is LGHDT, CDR2 YNNKEL (reference sequence). This CDR3 contains 12 residues. CDR3 residues: CASRDHQETQYF. The CDR3 DNA reads as TGTGCCAGCAGGGACCACCAAGAGACCCAGTACTTC.

Remarks on this clonotype: Being one base from a much bigger clone, this may be a read error. Here the CDR3 reads CSAPESRGEQFF. The CDR3 DNA reads as TGCAGCGCCCCAGAGAGCCGAGGTGAGCAGTTCTTC. The chain recombines TRBV29-1 with TRBJ2-1; D not resolved. Germline V lookup: CDR1 SQVTM, CDR2 ANQGSEA. CDR3 length: 12 residues. The V gene lost 7 bases and the J gene lost 9 bases, with 16 bases spanning the gap.

This clonotype was picked up many times. The J gene is TRBJ1-2, the V gene TRBV7-9; 9 nucleotides agree with TRBD1. Germline V gene data show CDR1 as SEHNR and CDR2 as FQNEAQ (reference sequence). CDR3 length: 13 amino acids. V lost 4 bases and J lost 7; bases outside the gene matches: 4. CDR3 protein: CASSSGTGFGYTF. The CDR3 DNA sequence: TGTGCCAGCAGCTCCGGGACAGGGTTTGGCTACACCTTC.